A few counts support the clone carrying this T cell receptor beta chain. The antigen remains undetermined. From germline, CDR1 is GTSNPN and CDR2 SVGIG (reference sequence). The length of the CDR3 is 13 residues. V was shortened by 3 bases and J by 7 bases, with 10 bases between the two germline ends. This sample is part of a study of memory CD4+ T cells and cytomegalovirus serostatus. On the study more broadly: Healthy Belgian adult donors included several CMV-positive and 24 CMV-negative people.

Findings and limits, study-wide: The CMV-associated TCR signature appears largely within the CD4+ memory repertoire.

Single viable CD3+CD4+CD8-CD45RO+ cells were sorted as the memory CD4+ T cells. Donors' CMV status reflects serum IgG against pp150, pp28, p38, p52. The assay was immunoSEQ multiplex PCR, and TCRdb's table has in-frame clones only and misses some. This table holds 30,000 to 50,000 clones, nearly 80% found once. V and J are TRBV30 and TRBJ1-6; weak D call: TRBD1 (6 bases). The source is an adult in good health and CMV-seronegative. The specimen sequenced was memory CD4+ T cells from blood. CDR3 region: CAWRGARNSPLHF. The CDR3 DNA follows: TGTGCCTGGAGGGGGGCTCGGAATTCACCCCTCCACTTT.